Included here is one TCR beta chain sequence, with context. What it binds is not known. These data are taken from a study of T cell repertoires in cytomegalovirus infection. One entry per CDR3 protein results from TCRdb running MiXCR on the reads. This sample yields about 470,000 distinct CDR3 sequences, of which about 39% are seen a single time; around 44% belongs to the top ten. The CDR3 sequence is 15 residues long. The germline CDR1 and CDR2 sequences are SGHDN and FVKESK. The V end was cut by 1 base, the J end by 4 bases, with 8 bases between. This rearrangement joins TRBV14 to TRBJ1-6; TRBD1 is a possible D gene (5 bases). Sequencing used cultured PBMCs, obtained from culture after CMV antigen stimulation. This TCR was sampled from a human donor in good health (CMV status not recorded). Some clones in this sample may be carry-over from other donors' samples. The CDR3 region is CASSQGGGYNSPLHF. The CDR3 DNA is TGTGCCAGCAGCCAAGGTGGGGGTTATAATTCACCCCTCCACTTT.